Sequencing of this T cell receptor beta chain was carried out in a study of cytomegalovirus exposure and HLA in healthy donors. Vbeta (60) and Jbeta (13) primers were used in the PCR. Clones were read by immunoSEQ multiplex PCR, and TCRdb kept only the in-frame ones, dropping some. The record lists 150,000 to 250,000 clones, of which the ten most abundant hold 0.74%. As concerns this clone: The antigen is undetermined.

Findings and caveats of the study: Later analysis suggested links between common viral pathogens and several top significant clusters. For cytomegalovirus status, the classifier reportedly gave diagnoses with high specificity and sensitivity.

Looked up from germline, CDR1 is SGHTA and CDR2 is FQGNSA. V dropped 0 bases and J dropped 4 bases, with 9 bases sitting between them. The CDR3 is 14 residues long. The rearrangement joins TRBV7-2 to TRBJ1-1; D gene ambiguous. The sequence came from a boy aged 5-17 years in good health and CMV-seronegative. The sequenced sample was PBMCs. DNA for the CDR3: TGTGCCAGCAGCTTAGCGAGCTCAACCACTGAAGCTTTCTTT. Protein: CASSLASSTTEAFF.